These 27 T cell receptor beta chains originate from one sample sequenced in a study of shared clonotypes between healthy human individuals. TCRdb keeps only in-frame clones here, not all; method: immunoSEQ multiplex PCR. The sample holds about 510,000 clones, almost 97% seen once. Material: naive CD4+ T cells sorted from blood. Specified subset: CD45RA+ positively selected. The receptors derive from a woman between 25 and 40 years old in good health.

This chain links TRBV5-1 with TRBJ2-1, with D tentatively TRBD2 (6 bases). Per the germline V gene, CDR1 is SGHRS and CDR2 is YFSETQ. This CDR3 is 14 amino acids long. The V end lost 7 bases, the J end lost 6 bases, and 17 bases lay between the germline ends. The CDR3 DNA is TGCGCCAGCTGGGAGGCGTACAAGCGCAATGAGCAGTTCTTC. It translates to CASWEAYKRNEQFF.

This CDR3 is CASSLPSGANVLTF. The CDR3 coding sequence is TGTGCCAGCAGCTTACCCTCTGGGGCCAACGTCCTGACTTTC. The genes are TRBV7-2 and TRBJ2-6; D gene uncertain. The CDR3 sequence is 14 residues long. V was trimmed by 2 bases and J by 0 bases, leaving 2 bases between them. CDR1 SGHTA and CDR2 FQGNSA come from the germline V gene.

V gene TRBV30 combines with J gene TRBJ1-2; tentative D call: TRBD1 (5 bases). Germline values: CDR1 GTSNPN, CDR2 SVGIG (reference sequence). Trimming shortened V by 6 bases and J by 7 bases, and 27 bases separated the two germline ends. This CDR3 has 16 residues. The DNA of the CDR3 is TGTGCCTGCCCGCCGCCTTCCGGGGAGGGGATTCGTGGCTACACCTTC. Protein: CACPPPSGEGIRGYTF. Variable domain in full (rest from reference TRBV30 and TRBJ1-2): SQTIHQWPATLVQPVGSPLSLECTVEGTSNPNLYWYRQAAGRGLQLLFYSVGIGQISSEVPQNLSASRPQDRQFILSSKKLLLSDSGFYLCACPPPSGEGIRGYTFGSGTRLTVV.

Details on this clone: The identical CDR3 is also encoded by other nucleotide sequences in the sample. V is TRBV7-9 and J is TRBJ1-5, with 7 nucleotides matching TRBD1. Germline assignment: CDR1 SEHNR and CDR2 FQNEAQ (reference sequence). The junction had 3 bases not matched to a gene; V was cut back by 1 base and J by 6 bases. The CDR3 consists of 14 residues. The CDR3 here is CASSLGQGGQPQHF. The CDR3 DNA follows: TGTGCCAGCAGCTTAGGACAGGGCGGTCAGCCCCAGCATTTT. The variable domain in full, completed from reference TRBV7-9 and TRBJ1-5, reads DTGVSQNPRHKITKRGQNVTFRCDPISEHNRLYWYRQTLGQGPEFLTYFQNEAQLEKSRLLSDRFSAERPKGSFSTLEIQRTEQGDSAMYLCASSLGQGGQPQHFGDGTRLSIL.

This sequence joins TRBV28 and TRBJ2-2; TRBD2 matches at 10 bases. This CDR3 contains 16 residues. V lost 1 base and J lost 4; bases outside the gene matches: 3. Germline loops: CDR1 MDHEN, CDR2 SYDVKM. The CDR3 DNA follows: TGTGCCAGCAGTTTATTTAGCGGGAGGCTCACCGGGGAGCTGTTTTTT. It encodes CASSLFSGRLTGELFF.

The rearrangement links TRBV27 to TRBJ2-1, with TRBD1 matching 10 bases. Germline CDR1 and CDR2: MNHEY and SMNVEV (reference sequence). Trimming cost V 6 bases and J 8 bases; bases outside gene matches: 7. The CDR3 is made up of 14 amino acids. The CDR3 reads CASRDRGFKYEQFF. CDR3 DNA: TGTGCCAGCAGGGACAGGGGGTTTAAGTATGAGCAGTTCTTC.

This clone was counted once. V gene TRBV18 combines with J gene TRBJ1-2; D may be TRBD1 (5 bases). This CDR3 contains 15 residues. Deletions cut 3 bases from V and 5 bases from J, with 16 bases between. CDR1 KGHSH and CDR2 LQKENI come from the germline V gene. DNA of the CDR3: TGTGCCAGCTCACCGTACAGGAGTCTATGGTATGGCTACACCTTC. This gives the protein CASSPYRSLWYGYTF. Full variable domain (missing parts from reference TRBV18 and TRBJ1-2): NAGVMQNPRHLVRRRGQEARLRCSPMKGHSHVYWYRQLPEEGLKFMVYLQKENIIDESGMPKERFSAEFPKEGPSILRIQQVVRGDSAAYFCASSPYRSLWYGYTFGSGTRLTVV.

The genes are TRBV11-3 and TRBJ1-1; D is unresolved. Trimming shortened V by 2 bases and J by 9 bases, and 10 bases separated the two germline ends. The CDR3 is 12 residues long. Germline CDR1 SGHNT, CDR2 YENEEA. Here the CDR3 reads CASSLNGRKAFF. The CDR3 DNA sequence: TGTGCCAGCAGCTTAAATGGGAGGAAAGCTTTCTTT.

DNA of the CDR3: TGTGCCAGCAGCTGGGGGTGGGAGACCTACGAGCAGTACTTC. It encodes CASSWGWETYEQYF. This chain links TRBV7-9 with TRBJ2-7; either TRBD1 or TRBD2 may fit D (5 bases each). CDR3 length: 14 residues. Germline CDR1 SEHNR, CDR2 FQNEAQ (reference sequence). Trimming took 4 bases from V and 2 from J, leaving 12 bases between them.

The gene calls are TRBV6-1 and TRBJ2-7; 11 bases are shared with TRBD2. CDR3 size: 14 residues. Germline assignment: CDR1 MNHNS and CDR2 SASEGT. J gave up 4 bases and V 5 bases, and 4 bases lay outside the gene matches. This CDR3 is CASSSGTSGYEQYF. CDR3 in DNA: TGTGCCAGCAGTTCCGGGACTAGCGGTTACGAGCAGTACTTC.

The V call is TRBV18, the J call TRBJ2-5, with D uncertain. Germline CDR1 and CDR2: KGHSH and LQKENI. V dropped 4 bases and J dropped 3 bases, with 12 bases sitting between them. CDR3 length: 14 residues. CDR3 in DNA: TGTGCCAGCTCACTGGCGACAAGGGAAGAGACCCAGTACTTC. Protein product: CASSLATREETQYF.

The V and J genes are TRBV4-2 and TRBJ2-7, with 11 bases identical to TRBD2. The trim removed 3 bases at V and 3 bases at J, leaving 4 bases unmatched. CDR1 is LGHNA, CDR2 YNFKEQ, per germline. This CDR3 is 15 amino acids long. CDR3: CASSHGTSGHYEQYF. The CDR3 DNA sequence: TGTGCCAGCAGCCATGGGACTAGCGGTCACTACGAGCAGTACTTC.

The chain's CDR3 is CSVVGQANTGELFF. Written as DNA, the CDR3 is TGCAGCGTTGTAGGGCAGGCGAACACCGGGGAGCTGTTTTTT. This rearrangement joins TRBV29-1 to TRBJ2-2; D is ambiguous. Between the trimmed V and J ends, which lost 4 bases and 0 bases, there was a span of 9 bases. Germline V gene data show CDR1 as SQVTM and CDR2 as ANQGSEA. The CDR3 length is 14 residues.

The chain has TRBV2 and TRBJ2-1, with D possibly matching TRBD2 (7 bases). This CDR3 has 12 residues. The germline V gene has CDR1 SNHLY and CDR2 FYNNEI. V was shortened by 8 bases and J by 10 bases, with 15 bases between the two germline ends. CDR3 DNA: TGTGCCAGCGGCCCGGAGGGGGGGGAGCAGTTCTTC. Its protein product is CASGPEGGEQFF.

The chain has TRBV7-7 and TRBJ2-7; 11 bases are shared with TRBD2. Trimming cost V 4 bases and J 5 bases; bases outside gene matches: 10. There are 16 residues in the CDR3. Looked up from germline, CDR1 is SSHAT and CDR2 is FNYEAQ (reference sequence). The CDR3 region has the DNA TGTGCCAGCAGCTCCGGGACTAGCGGCTCCTTCGACGAGCAGTACTTC. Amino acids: CASSSGTSGSFDEQYF.

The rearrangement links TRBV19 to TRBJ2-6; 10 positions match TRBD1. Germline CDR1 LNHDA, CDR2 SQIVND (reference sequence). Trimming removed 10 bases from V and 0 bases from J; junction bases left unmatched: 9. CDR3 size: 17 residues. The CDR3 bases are TGTGCCACCGAGACAGGGGGCCTTAGCTCTGGGGCCAACGTCCTGACTTTC. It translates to CATETGGLSSGANVLTF. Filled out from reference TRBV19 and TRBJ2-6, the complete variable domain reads DGGITQSPKYLFRKEGQNVTLSCEQNLNHDAMYWYRQDPGQGLRLIYYSQIVNDFQKGDIAEGYSVSREKKESFPLTVTSAQKNPTAFYLCATETGGLSSGANVLTFGAGSRLTVL.

This CDR3 reads CASSLLGGDVADEQYF. CDR3 DNA: TGCGCCAGCAGCTTATTAGGGGGCGACGTAGCCGACGAGCAGTACTTC. This chain links TRBV5-1 with TRBJ2-7; 7 nucleotides line up with TRBD1. V lost 2 bases and J lost 5; bases outside the gene matches: 13. CDR1 and CDR2 (germline): SGHRS, YFSETQ. The CDR3 runs 16 residues.

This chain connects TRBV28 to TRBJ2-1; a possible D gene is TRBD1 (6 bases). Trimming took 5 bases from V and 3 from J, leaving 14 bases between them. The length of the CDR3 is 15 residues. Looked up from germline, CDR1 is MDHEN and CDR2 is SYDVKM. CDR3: CASSLYRAYYNEQFF. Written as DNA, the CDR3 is TGTGCCAGCAGTCTATACAGGGCGTACTACAATGAGCAGTTCTTC.

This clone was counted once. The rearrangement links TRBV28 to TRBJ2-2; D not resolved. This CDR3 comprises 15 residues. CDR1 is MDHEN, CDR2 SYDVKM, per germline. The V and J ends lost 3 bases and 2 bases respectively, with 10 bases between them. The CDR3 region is CASSLVLPNTGELFF. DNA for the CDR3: TGTGCCAGCAGTTTGGTTCTACCTAACACCGGGGAGCTGTTTTTT.

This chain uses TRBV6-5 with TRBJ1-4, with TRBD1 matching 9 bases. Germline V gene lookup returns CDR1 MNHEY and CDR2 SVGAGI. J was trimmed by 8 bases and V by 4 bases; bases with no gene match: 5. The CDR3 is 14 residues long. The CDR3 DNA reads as TGTGCCAGCAGTTTGTGGACAGGGGAAGAAAAACTGTTTTTT. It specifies CASSLWTGEEKLFF.

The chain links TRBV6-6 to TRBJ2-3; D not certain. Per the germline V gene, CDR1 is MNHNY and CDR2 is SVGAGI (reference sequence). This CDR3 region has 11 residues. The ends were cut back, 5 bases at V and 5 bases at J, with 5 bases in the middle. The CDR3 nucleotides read TGTGCCAGCAGTCCGGAAGATACGCAGTATTTT. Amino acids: CASSPEDTQYF.

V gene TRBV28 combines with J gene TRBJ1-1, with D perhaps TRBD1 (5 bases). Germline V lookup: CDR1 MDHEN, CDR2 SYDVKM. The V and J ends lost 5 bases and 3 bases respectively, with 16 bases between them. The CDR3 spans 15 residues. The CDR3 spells CASSEAGAPYTEAFF. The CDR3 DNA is TGTGCCAGCAGTGAGGCCGGGGCTCCGTACACTGAAGCTTTCTTT.

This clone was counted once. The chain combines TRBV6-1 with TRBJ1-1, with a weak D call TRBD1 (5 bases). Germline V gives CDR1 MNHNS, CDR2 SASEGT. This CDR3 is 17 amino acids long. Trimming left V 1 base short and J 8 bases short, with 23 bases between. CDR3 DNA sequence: TGTGCCAGCAGTGAAGGTTTCTCGGGACGACTTTGGGGAGAAGCTTTCTTT. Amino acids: CASSEGFSGRLWGEAFF.

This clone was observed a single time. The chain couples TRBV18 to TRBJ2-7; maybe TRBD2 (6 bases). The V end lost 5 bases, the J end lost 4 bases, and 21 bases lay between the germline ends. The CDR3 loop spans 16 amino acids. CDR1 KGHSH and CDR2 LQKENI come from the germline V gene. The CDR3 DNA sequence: TGTGCCAGCTCATCTGAGGGAGGTACGATCCAATACGAGCAGTACTTC. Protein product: CASSSEGGTIQYEQYF. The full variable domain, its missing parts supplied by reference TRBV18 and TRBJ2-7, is NAGVMQNPRHLVRRRGQEARLRCSPMKGHSHVYWYRQLPEEGLKFMVYLQKENIIDESGMPKERFSAEFPKEGPSILRIQQVVRGDSAAYFCASSSEGGTIQYEQYFGPGTRLTVT.

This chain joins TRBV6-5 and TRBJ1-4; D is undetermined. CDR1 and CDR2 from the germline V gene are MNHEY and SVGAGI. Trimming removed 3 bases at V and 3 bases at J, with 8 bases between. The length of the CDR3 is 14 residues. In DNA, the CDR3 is TGTGCCAGCAGTTATGGGGAGGCTAATGAAAAACTGTTTTTT. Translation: CASSYGEANEKLFF.

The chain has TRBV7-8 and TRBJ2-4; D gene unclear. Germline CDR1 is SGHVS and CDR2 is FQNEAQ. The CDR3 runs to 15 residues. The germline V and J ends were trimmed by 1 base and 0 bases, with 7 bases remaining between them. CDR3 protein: CASSLGRVAKNIQYF. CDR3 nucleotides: TGTGCCAGCAGCTTAGGGAGAGTAGCCAAAAACATTCAGTACTTC.

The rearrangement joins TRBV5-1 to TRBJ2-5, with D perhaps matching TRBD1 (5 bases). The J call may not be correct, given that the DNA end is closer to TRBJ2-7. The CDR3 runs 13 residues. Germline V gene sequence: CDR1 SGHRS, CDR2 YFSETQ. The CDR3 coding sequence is TGCGCCAGCAGCTTTGGTCAGGGCGTCGAGCAGTACTTC. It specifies CASSFGQGVEQYF.